Below are 24 T cell receptor beta chains sequenced from a single sample in a study of T cell responses to AZD1222 COVID-19 vaccine. The method was immunoSEQ multiplex PCR; TCRdb's version includes in-frame clones alone and lacks a portion of them. In the table there are about 140,000 clones, roughly 92% of which are singletons. The sample in question was peripheral blood, obtained 28 days after the second AZD1222 dose. All receptors derive from an adult who received the AZD1222 COVID-19 vaccine.

V and J are TRBV7-9 and TRBJ2-2; the D is unclear. V dropped 8 bases and J dropped 4 bases, with 8 bases sitting between them. The length of the CDR3 is 12 residues. Germline V gene sequence: CDR1 SEHNR, CDR2 FQNEAQ (reference sequence). CDR3 in DNA: TGTGCCAGCCAAGGATTCACCGGGGAGCTGTTTTTT. This sequence encodes CASQGFTGELFF.

DNA of the CDR3: TGCGCCAGCAGCTTGCGGACAGGGGGAGACGAGCAGTACTTC. Translated: CASSLRTGGDEQYF. The rearrangement links TRBV5-1 to TRBJ2-7; TRBD1 matches 10 bases. This CDR3 spans 14 amino acids. CDR1 and CDR2 (germline): SGHRS, YFSETQ. V dropped 1 base and J dropped 5; count of bases not matched to a gene: 3.

The gene calls are TRBV7-2 and TRBJ2-7, with D possibly being TRBD1 or TRBD2 (5 bases each). The V end was cut by 2 bases, the J end by 2 bases, with 10 bases between. Per the germline V gene, CDR1 is SGHTA and CDR2 is FQGNSA. This CDR3 is 14 amino acids long. For the CDR3, the DNA is TGTGCCAGCAGCTTATGGGACGGGACCTACGAGCAGTACTTC. This encodes CASSLWDGTYEQYF.

The DNA of the CDR3 is TGTGCCAGCAGCTTCGGTCGGCTAGCAACCCACAATGAGCAGTTCTTC. Protein: CASSFGRLATHNEQFF. V gene TRBV7-6 combines with J gene TRBJ2-1; D may be TRBD2 (5 bases). CDR3 size: 16 residues. V shed 3 bases and J shed 5 bases, with 17 bases lying between them. Per the germline V gene, CDR1 is SGHVS and CDR2 is FNYEAQ.

The chain combines TRBV29-1 with TRBJ1-2; D is unresolved. Trimming pared 6 bases from V and 8 bases from J, leaving 13 bases between. The CDR3 loop spans 11 amino acids. Germline V lookup: CDR1 SQVTM, CDR2 ANQGSEA. Written as DNA, the CDR3 is TGCAGCGTGTTTGAAGGGTCGGGCTACACCTTC. It yields the protein CSVFEGSGYTF.

V gene TRBV7-9 combines with J gene TRBJ2-2; 16 bases map to TRBD2. J gave up 6 bases and V 4 bases, and 8 bases lay outside the gene matches. The CDR3 spans 18 residues. The germline V gene encodes CDR1 SEHNR and CDR2 FQNEAQ (reference sequence). CDR3 loop: CASSSSGTSGRAAGELFF. CDR3 coding DNA: TGTGCCAGCAGCTCTTCCGGGACTAGCGGGAGGGCAGCCGGGGAGCTGTTTTTT.

J is TRBJ2-7 and V is TRBV15; no firm D call. The V end was cut by 0 bases, the J end by 6 bases, with 9 bases between. CDR3 length: 13 amino acids. In germline, CDR1 is LNHNV, CDR2 YYDKDF (reference sequence). The CDR3 coding sequence is TGTGCCACCAGCAGAGATTTGTTGGCCGAGCAGTACTTC. It yields the protein CATSRDLLAEQYF.

The chain is built from TRBV18 and TRBJ2-7, with D possibly called TRBD1 or TRBD2 (5 bases each). The germline V and J ends were trimmed by 6 bases and 5 bases, with 17 bases remaining between them. The CDR3 sequence is 14 residues long. Germline lookup yields CDR1 KGHSH and CDR2 LQKENI. The CDR3 DNA reads as TGTGCCAGCTCCCGGGGCCTAACATCCCACGAGCAGTACTTC. The encoded protein is CASSRGLTSHEQYF. Drawing the rest from reference TRBV18 and TRBJ2-7, the complete variable domain is NAGVMQNPRHLVRRRGQEARLRCSPMKGHSHVYWYRQLPEEGLKFMVYLQKENIIDESGMPKERFSAEFPKEGPSILRIQQVVRGDSAAYFCASSRGLTSHEQYFGPGTRLTVT.

As DNA, the CDR3 is TGTGCCAGCATCGCCCCGGGGGGGCCGGGCACCGGGGAGCTGTTTTTT. This encodes CASIAPGGPGTGELFF. The V gene is TRBV28, the J gene TRBJ2-2; 8 positions agree with TRBD2. The CDR3 has 16 residues. Germline loops: CDR1 MDHEN, CDR2 SYDVKM. Germline trimming cut 7 bases from V and 4 bases from J; bases unmatched to any gene: 11. The complete variable domain, with remaining parts taken from reference TRBV28 and TRBJ2-2, reads DVKVTQSSRYLVKRTGEKVFLECVQDMDHENMFWYRQDPGLGLRLIYFSYDVKMKEKGDIPEGYSVSREKKERFSLILESASTNQTSMYLCASIAPGGPGTGELFFGEGSRLTVL.

This sequence joins TRBV28 and TRBJ2-3, with a weak D call TRBD1 (5 bases). CDR1 is MDHEN, CDR2 SYDVKM, per germline. V lost 4 bases and J lost 4, with 12 bases in between. The length of the CDR3 is 14 residues. CDR3 amino acids: CASSSSTVPDTQYF. CDR3 bases: TGTGCCAGCAGTTCCTCGACAGTCCCAGATACGCAGTATTTT. The variable domain in full, completed from reference TRBV28 and TRBJ2-3, reads DVKVTQSSRYLVKRTGEKVFLECVQDMDHENMFWYRQDPGLGLRLIYFSYDVKMKEKGDIPEGYSVSREKKERFSLILESASTNQTSMYLCASSSSTVPDTQYFGPGTRLTVL.

V gene TRBV4-3 combines with J gene TRBJ2-1; possibly TRBD1 or TRBD2 for D (5 bases each). This CDR3 comprises 14 residues. The germline gives CDR1 LGHNA, CDR2 YSLEER. V gave up 1 base and J gave up 8 bases, with 12 bases separating them. CDR3 sequence: CASSQVRDQYEQFF. The CDR3 DNA sequence: TGCGCCAGCAGCCAAGTCCGGGACCAATATGAGCAGTTCTTC.

This clone appeared once. The chain recombines TRBV2 with TRBJ1-5, with TRBD1 matching over 7 bases. The germline CDR1 and CDR2 sequences are SNHLY and FYNNEI. V lost 5 bases, J lost 4 bases, and 8 bases stayed unmatched. The CDR3 is 15 amino acids. The CDR3 reads CASSRGQPNNQPQHF. As DNA, the CDR3 is TGTGCCAGCAGTAGGGGACAGCCAAATAATCAGCCCCAGCATTTT.

This chain uses TRBV11-2 with TRBJ2-7; 13 positions match TRBD2. The CDR3 consists of 15 residues. V dropped 4 bases and J dropped 2; count of bases not matched to a gene: 2. The germline V gene encodes CDR1 SGHAT and CDR2 FQNNGV. CDR3 DNA: TGTGCCAGCAGCTCACTAGCGGGAGGGCCCTACGAGCAGTACTTC. This codes for CASSSLAGGPYEQYF.

The V call is TRBV5-4, the J call TRBJ2-1, with 8 bases lining up with TRBD2. The J segment lost 1 base and the V segment lost 6 bases, leaving 6 bases of the junction unmatched. The CDR3 contains 15 residues. CDR1 SGHNT and CDR2 YYREEE come from the germline V gene (reference sequence). DNA of the CDR3: TGTGCCAGCAATCAAGGGACTAGTTCCTACAATGAGCAGTTCTTC. Protein product: CASNQGTSSYNEQFF. Combining the CDR3 with reference TRBV5-4 and TRBJ2-1 gives the whole variable domain ETGVTQSPTHLIKTRGQQVTLRCSSQSGHNTVSWYQQALGQGPQFIFQYYREEENGRGNFPPRFSGLQFPNYSSELNVNALELDDSALYLCASNQGTSSYNEQFFGPGTRLTVL.

The V and J genes are TRBV6-4 and TRBJ2-1; tentative D call: TRBD2 (5 bases). With 0 bases removed from V and 5 bases from J, the gap between germline ends came to 14 bases. The CDR3 extends over 16 amino acids. Germline CDR1 and CDR2: MRHNA and SNTAGT. CDR3 region: CASSDSLIPGNNEQFF. The CDR3 coding sequence is TGTGCCAGCAGTGACTCGCTTATCCCCGGGAACAATGAGCAGTTCTTC.

The chain combines TRBV5-5 with TRBJ2-7; D might be TRBD1 or TRBD2, each matching 5 bases. Germline assignment: CDR1 SGHKS and CDR2 YYEKEE (reference sequence). Between the trimmed V and J ends, which lost 0 bases and 5 bases, there was a span of 12 bases. CDR3 length equals 14 residues. The CDR3 DNA follows: TGTGCCAGCAGCTTGGGGGGGAGTGGCAACGAGCAGTACTTC. It encodes CASSLGGSGNEQYF. Looking up the rest from reference TRBV5-5 and TRBJ2-7 gives the full variable domain: DAGVTQSPTHLIKTRGQQVTLRCSPISGHKSVSWYQQVLGQGPQFIFQYYEKEERGRGNFPDRFSARQFPNYSSELNVNALLLGDSALYLCASSLGGSGNEQYFGPGTRLTVT.

This chain joins TRBV28 and TRBJ2-5, with a weak D call TRBD2 (5 bases). CDR3 size: 14 residues. From germline, CDR1 is MDHEN and CDR2 SYDVKM. Between the trimmed V and J ends, which lost 2 bases and 1 base, there was a span of 8 bases. CDR3 amino acids: CASSLGEIQETQYF. The CDR3 bases are TGTGCCAGCAGTTTAGGGGAGATCCAAGAGACCCAGTACTTC.

The chain has TRBV10-3 and TRBJ1-5, with D possibly TRBD1 on 6 matching bases. With 5 bases removed from V and 6 bases from J, the gap between germline ends came to 14 bases. Germline lookup yields CDR1 ENHRY and CDR2 SYGVKD. The CDR3 loop spans 14 amino acids. CDR3 sequence reads: CAISSGQSGQPQHF. DNA of the CDR3: TGTGCCATCAGTTCCGGACAGTCGGGTCAGCCCCAGCATTTT.

This chain joins TRBV7-3 and TRBJ2-3, with TRBD1 matching 10 bases. Trimming at V came to 5 bases and at J to 1 base, leaving 6 bases not matched to a gene. CDR1 and CDR2 (germline): SGHTA, FQGTGA. This CDR3 is 16 amino acids long. The CDR3 is CASSQRTGGGTDTQYF. The CDR3 bases are TGTGCCAGCAGCCAGCGGACAGGGGGGGGCACAGATACGCAGTATTTT. The full variable domain, rest sourced from reference TRBV7-3 and TRBJ2-3, is GAGVSQTPSNKVTEKGKYVELRCDPISGHTALYWYRQSLGQGPEFLIYFQGTGAADDSGLPNDRFFAVRPEGSVSTLKIQRTERGDSAVYLCASSQRTGGGTDTQYFGPGTRLTVL.

This chain links TRBV5-1 with TRBJ1-2, with TRBD1 matching 12 bases. Germline CDR1 reads SGHRS; CDR2 reads YFSETQ. V lost 5 bases, J lost 7 bases, and 6 bases stayed unmatched. This CDR3 comprises 14 residues. The CDR3 bases are TGCGCCAGCAGTTCCGGGACAGGGGGCTTTGGCTACACCTTC. This gives the protein CASSSGTGGFGYTF.

The J gene is TRBJ2-5, the V gene TRBV5-1; 8 nucleotides line up with TRBD2. The CDR3 is made up of 14 amino acids. Per the germline V gene, CDR1 is SGHRS and CDR2 is YFSETQ. Trimming at V came to 0 bases and at J to 5 bases, leaving 3 bases not matched to a gene. The CDR3 DNA is TGCGCCAGCAGCTTGGGAGCGGGAGCGGAGACCCAGTACTTC. Translated: CASSLGAGAETQYF.

This chain joins TRBV7-9 and TRBJ1-1, with D possibly TRBD1 on 6 matching bases. V shed 4 bases and J shed 0 bases, with 12 bases lying between them. This CDR3 region has 15 residues. CDR1 SEHNR and CDR2 FQNEAQ come from the germline V gene (reference sequence). CDR3 region: CASSYPRGMNTEAFF. The CDR3 region has the DNA TGTGCCAGCAGCTATCCAAGGGGGATGAACACTGAAGCTTTCTTT. The variable domain in full, completed from reference TRBV7-9 and TRBJ1-1, reads DTGVSQNPRHKITKRGQNVTFRCDPISEHNRLYWYRQTLGQGPEFLTYFQNEAQLEKSRLLSDRFSAERPKGSFSTLEIQRTEQGDSAMYLCASSYPRGMNTEAFFGQGTRLTVV.

CDR3 sequence reads: CASRLRGFPPYEQYF. In nucleotides, the CDR3 is TGTGCAAGTCGCTTAAGGGGTTTCCCGCCGTACGAGCAGTACTTC. The V gene is TRBV12-2, the J gene TRBJ2-7; the table calls TRBD1, which could not be checked here. TRBV12-2 is a pseudogene locus. The CDR3 is 15 amino acids.

V and J are TRBV5-1 and TRBJ2-4; perhaps D is TRBD1 or TRBD2 (5 bases each). The CDR3 runs 14 residues. Trimming cost V 0 bases and J 13 bases, with 17 bases left between them. Germline CDR1 and CDR2: SGHRS and YFSETQ. CDR3 residues: CASSLDPGTVKQYF. Written as DNA, the CDR3 is TGCGCCAGCAGCTTGGATCCGGGGACGGTGAAACAGTACTTC.